This is a list of T cell receptor beta chains from one sample in a study of Ad26.COV2.S vaccination and SARS-CoV-2 variants. The protocol was immunoSEQ multiplex PCR, while the TCRdb copy is restricted to in-frame clones and leaves out a portion. The sample shows tens of thousands of clones, about four fifths of them seen only once. Sequenced material: peripheral blood, taken after recovery from COVID-19. Receptors originate from a human donor who had recovered from COVID-19. CDR3s include the opening cysteine and the closing phenylalanine or tryptophan. The D gene is left open where the match is weak. Clone size is shown for a subset of rows, as once, few, many or a class of expanded clone.

j_call clone_size v_call d_call cdr3_aa cdr3_nt
TRBJ1-2 - TRBV7-9 TRBD1 CASSRQGHYGYTF TGTGCCAGCAGTCGACAGGGACACTATGGCTACACCTTC
TRBJ2-3 - TRBV5-4 TRBD2 CASSPSLGTSPDTQYF TGTGCCAGCAGCCCATCCCTCGGGACTAGTCCAGATACGCAGTATTTT
TRBJ1-5 - TRBV5-6 - CASSLERDRQPQHF TGTGCCAGCAGCTTGGAGAGGGATCGACAGCCCCAGCATTTT
TRBJ2-1 - TRBV24-1 TRBD2 CATSNAGGLNEQFF TGTGCCACCAGTAACGCGGGAGGGCTTAATGAGCAGTTCTTC
TRBJ2-5 - TRBV7-2 - CASSPQVRAMYQETQYF TGTGCCAGCAGCCCCCAGGTCCGGGCGATGTACCAAGAGACCCAGTACTTC
TRBJ1-5 - TRBV6-1 - CASSELGGNQPQHF TGTGCCAGCAGTGAGTTGGGGGGCAATCAGCCCCAGCATTTT
TRBJ1-2 - TRBV19 TRBD1 CATDDRGYGYTF TGTGCCACCGACGACAGGGGCTATGGCTACACCTTC
TRBJ1-2 - TRBV7-2 - CASTTPGATYGYTF TGTGCCAGCACCACACCGGGGGCTACCTATGGCTACACCTTC
TRBJ1-1 - TRBV27 TRBD1 CASSLQGANTEAFF TGTGCCAGCAGTTTACAGGGGGCTAACACTGAAGCTTTCTTT
TRBJ1-5 - TRBV15 TRBD1 CAIAKTGGVHNQPQHF TGTGCCATCGCAAAAACAGGGGGCGTCCACAATCAGCCCCAGCATTTT
TRBJ2-7 once TRBV12-5 - CASGFRGVGGEQYF TGTGCTAGTGGTTTTCGCGGTGTGGGGGGCGAGCAGTACTTC
TRBJ1-2 - TRBV7-2 TRBD1 CASSLKGASGYGYTF TGTGCCAGCAGCTTAAAGGGGGCCTCGGGTTATGGCTACACCTTC
TRBJ2-7 many TRBV20-1 TRBD1 CSASVPGQGIGYEQYF TGCAGTGCTAGTGTCCCGGGACAGGGGATAGGTTACGAGCAGTACTTC
TRBJ1-1 - TRBV12-3/TRBV12-4 - CASSLAGEAFF TGTGCCAGCAGCCTAGCCGGGGAGGCTTTCTTT
TRBJ1-3 - TRBV28 - CASSLYRAGGNTIYF TGTGCCAGCAGTTTATACAGGGCGGGTGGAAACACCATATATTTT
TRBJ1-1 - TRBV12-3/TRBV12-4 - CASSSQGSTEAFF TGTGCCAGCAGCTCCCAGGGGAGCACTGAAGCTTTCTTT
TRBJ2-3 - TRBV7-2 - CASSLQEPYGDTQYF TGTGCCAGCAGCTTACAGGAGCCTTACGGGGATACGCAGTATTTT
TRBJ2-4 - TRBV23-1 - CASSQSHFTRAKNIQYF TGCGCCAGCAGTCAATCGCACTTCACTAGGGCCAAAAACATTCAGTACTTC
TRBJ2-1 few TRBV5-5 TRBD2 CASSWGTSGSEFF TGTGCCAGCAGCTGGGGGACTAGCGGGAGCGAGTTCTTC
TRBJ2-1 - TRBV23-1 TRBD1 CASSQSRKGGPYNEQFF TGCGCCAGCAGTCAATCGAGGAAAGGGGGCCCCTACAATGAGCAGTTCTTC
TRBJ1-4 - TRBV28 - CASSLQYGYGEKLFF TGTGCCAGCAGTTTACAGTACGGGTATGGTGAAAAACTGTTTTTT
TRBJ1-6 - TRBV6-5 TRBD1 CASSWDREAYNSPLHF TGTGCCAGCAGTTGGGACAGGGAGGCCTATAATTCACCCCTCCACTTT
TRBJ2-1 - TRBV28 - CASSFLSSSYNEQFF TGTGCCAGCAGTTTCCTATCCAGCTCCTACAATGAGCAGTTCTTC
TRBJ2-5 - TRBV18 - CASSPSRETQYF TGTGCCAGCTCACCCTCACGGGAGACCCAGTACTTC
TRBJ1-2 - TRBV7-2 - CASSLSGGTLYGYTF TGTGCCAGCAGCTTATCTGGCGGGACACTCTATGGCTACACCTTC
TRBJ1-3 - TRBV12-5 - CASGLVLKNTIYF TGTGCTAGTGGTTTGGTTTTGAAAAACACCATATATTTT
TRBJ2-2 few TRBV7-8 - CASIGRGDTGELFF TGTGCCAGCATCGGACGTGGAGACACCGGGGAGCTGTTTTTT
TRBJ1-1 - TRBV5-1 - CASSSTNTGGTEAFF TGCGCCAGCAGCTCCACTAACACGGGGGGGACTGAAGCTTTCTTT
TRBJ1-6 - TRBV7-9 - CASSLGGRQNSPLHF TGTGCCAGCAGCTTAGGGGGCAGGCAGAATTCACCCCTCCACTTT
TRBJ2-5 - TRBV29-1 - CSLGHQGRVGETQYF TGCAGCTTGGGTCATCAAGGCAGGGTAGGAGAGACCCAGTACTTC
TRBJ1-5 - TRBV5-5 TRBD1 CASSTGTGGPSNQPQHF TGTGCCAGCAGCACCGGGACAGGGGGACCTAGCAATCAGCCCCAGCATTTT
TRBJ2-7 - TRBV19 - CASSHAGQTYEQYF TGTGCCAGTAGTCATGCGGGACAGACCTACGAGCAGTACTTC
TRBJ1-2 - TRBV4-3 TRBD1 CASSQGFQGQGYGYTF TGCGCCAGCAGCCAGGGTTTCCAGGGACAGGGTTATGGCTACACCTTC
TRBJ1-1 - TRBV5-5 - CASSVKALNTEAFF TGTGCCAGCAGCGTAAAGGCCTTGAACACTGAAGCTTTCTTT